The present T cell receptor (beta chain) was sequenced within a study of regulatory T cells in long-lasting Graves disease. The time point: persistent/refractory GD, antithyroid drugs over 5 years with positive TRAb. From RNA extracted from PBMCs, the TCR library was made. Libraries of TCR beta came from iRepertoire HTBI primers plus Arm-PCR of CDR3 regions. TCRdb reprocessed the multiplex PCR reads via MiXCR and lists one record per CDR3 protein. The sample yields 300,000 or so distinct CDR3 sequences, 15% to 20% seen once. The table lists this clonotype with a few counts. What it recognizes is unknown. Germline V gives CDR1 LNHNV, CDR2 YYDKDF (reference sequence). V was trimmed by 5 bases and J by 8 bases, leaving 21 bases between them. The CDR3 spans 15 residues. Study-wide results and limits: Persistent disease preferred TRBV28, TRBJ1-2 and TRBJ2-5. Persistent Graves' patients showed less TCR diversity than newly diagnosed ones.

This specimen was peripheral blood mononuclear cells (PBMCs), taken when the disease was refractory, from a patient treated with antithyroid drugs. The genes are TRBV15 and TRBJ1-1; unclear D gene. The sequence derives from a female donor with Graves disease. CDR3 amino acids: CATSPDPTAPREAFF. In DNA form, the CDR3 reads TGTGCCACCAGCCCCGACCCGACCGCGCCCAGGGAAGCTTTCTTT.